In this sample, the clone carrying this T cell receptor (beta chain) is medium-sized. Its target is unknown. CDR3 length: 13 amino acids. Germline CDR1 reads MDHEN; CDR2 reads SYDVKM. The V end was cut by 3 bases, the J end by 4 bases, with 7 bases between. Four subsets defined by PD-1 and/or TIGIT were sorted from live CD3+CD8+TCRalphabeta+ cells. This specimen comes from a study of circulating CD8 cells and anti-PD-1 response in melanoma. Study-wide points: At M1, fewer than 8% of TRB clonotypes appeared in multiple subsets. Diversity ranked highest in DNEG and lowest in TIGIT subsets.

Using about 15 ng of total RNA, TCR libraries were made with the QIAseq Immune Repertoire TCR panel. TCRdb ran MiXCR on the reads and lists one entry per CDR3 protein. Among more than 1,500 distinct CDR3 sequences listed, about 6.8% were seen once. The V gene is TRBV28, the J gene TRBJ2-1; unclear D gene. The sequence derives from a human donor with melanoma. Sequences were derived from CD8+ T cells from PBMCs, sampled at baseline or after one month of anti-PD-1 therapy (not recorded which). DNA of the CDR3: TGTGCCAGCAGTTTTATAAAATACAATGAGCAGTTCTTC. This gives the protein CASSFIKYNEQFF.